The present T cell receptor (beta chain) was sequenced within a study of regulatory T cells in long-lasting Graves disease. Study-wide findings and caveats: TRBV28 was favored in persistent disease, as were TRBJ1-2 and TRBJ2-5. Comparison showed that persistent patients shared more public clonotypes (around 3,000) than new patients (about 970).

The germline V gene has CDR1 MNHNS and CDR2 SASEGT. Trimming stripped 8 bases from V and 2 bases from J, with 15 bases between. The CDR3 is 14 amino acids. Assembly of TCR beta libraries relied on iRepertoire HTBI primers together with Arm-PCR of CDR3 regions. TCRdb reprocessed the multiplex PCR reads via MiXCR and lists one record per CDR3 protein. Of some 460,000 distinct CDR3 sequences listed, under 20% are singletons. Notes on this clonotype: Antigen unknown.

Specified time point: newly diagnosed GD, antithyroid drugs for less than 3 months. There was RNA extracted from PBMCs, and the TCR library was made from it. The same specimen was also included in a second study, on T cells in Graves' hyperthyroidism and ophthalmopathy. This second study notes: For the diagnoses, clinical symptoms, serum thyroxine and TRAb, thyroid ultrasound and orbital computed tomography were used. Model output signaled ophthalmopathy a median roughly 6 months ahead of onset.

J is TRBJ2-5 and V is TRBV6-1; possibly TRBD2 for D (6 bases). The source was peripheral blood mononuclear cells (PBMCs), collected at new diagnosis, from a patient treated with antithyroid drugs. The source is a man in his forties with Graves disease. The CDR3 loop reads CASAHRTKQETQYF. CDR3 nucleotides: TGTGCCAGCGCCCATAGGACTAAACAAGAGACCCAGTACTTC.